This T cell receptor (beta chain) stems from a study of CD8 T cell repertoires and HIV-1 epitope variants. Generated by immunoSEQ multiplex PCR, the TCRdb table keeps only in-frame clones and is missing some. The sample records 4,900 or so clones, 68% being singletons. CDR1 is LGHNA, CDR2 YNFKEQ, per germline. CDR3 length: 15 residues. With 0 bases clipped from V and 3 bases from J, the junction kept 2 bases outside the gene matches. Remarks on this clone: Its cognate antigen is unknown.

The V gene is TRBV4-2, the J gene TRBJ1-2, with 9 bases fitting TRBD1. Sequencing was performed on cultured CD8+ T cells derived from PBMCs. This receptor was identified in a male donor with HIV. The CDR3 loop reads CASSQDDRGDYGYTF. The CDR3 coding sequence is TGTGCCAGCAGCCAAGATGACAGGGGGGACTATGGCTACACCTTC.